Listed here are 21 T cell receptor beta chains from one sample, sequenced in a study of response to subunit inactivated influenza vaccine. TCRdb reprocessed the RT-PCR reads with MiXCR, giving one entry per CDR3 protein. Among 650,000 to 850,000 distinct CDR3 sequences listed, over 11% were seen once. Specimen: PBMCs from blood, collected 14 to 15 days before vaccination. The source is a man in his fifties or sixties who received an inactivated influenza vaccine.

This clonotype has only a few counts. The chain has TRBV7-2 and TRBJ2-2, with 8 bases aligning to TRBD1. The trim removed 3 bases at V and 3 bases at J, leaving 3 bases unmatched. The CDR3 has 15 residues. CDR1 is SGHTA and CDR2 is FQGNSA in the germline V gene. The CDR3 DNA is TGTGCCAGCAGCTTCAGGGGGCATGACACCGGGGAGCTGTTTTTT. Translating it yields CASSFRGHDTGELFF.

This clonotype appeared a few times. The rearrangement joins TRBV5-1 to TRBJ2-5, with no clear D. The V gene lost 6 bases and the J gene lost 5 bases, with 11 bases spanning the gap. Germline CDR1 is SGHRS and CDR2 is YFSETQ. The CDR3 covers 12 residues. The CDR3 sequence: CASKINGETQYF. CDR3 in DNA: TGCGCCAGCAAGATAAATGGGGAGACCCAGTACTTC.

This clonotype was found a few times. The chain couples TRBV6-2 or TRBV6-3 to TRBJ2-7; 8 bases are shared with TRBD2. The ends lost 2 bases at V and 5 bases at J; junction bases unmatched: 11. From germline, CDR1 is MNHEY and CDR2 SVGEGT. The length of the CDR3 is 16 residues. CDR3: CASSYPRGGRINEQYF. The CDR3 region has the DNA TGTGCCAGCAGTTACCCCCGAGGCGGGAGGATCAACGAGCAGTACTTC.

The table lists this clonotype with many counts. V gene TRBV5-1 combines with J gene TRBJ1-1; perhaps TRBD1 as D (6 bases). The CDR3 has 16 residues. The V gene lost 5 bases and the J gene lost 1 base, with 18 bases spanning the gap. The germline V gene encodes CDR1 SGHRS and CDR2 YFSETQ. The DNA of the CDR3 is TGCGCCAGCAGTCCGGGTACGGGGGGCACGAACACTGAAGCTTTCTTT. Translating it yields CASSPGTGGTNTEAFF.

V usage is TRBV7-9 and J usage is TRBJ1-1, with 9 bases lining up with TRBD1. CDR3 length equals 16 residues. From germline, CDR1 is SEHNR and CDR2 FQNEAQ (reference sequence). V was clipped by 5 bases and J by 3 bases; unmatched bases: 10. CDR3 nucleotide sequence: TGTGCCAGCAGCCGTCCACAGGGGGCAGGGGACACTGAAGCTTTCTTT. Translating gives CASSRPQGAGDTEAFF.

This clonotype was detected only once. The chain is built from TRBV4-2 and TRBJ2-5; 9 nucleotides match TRBD2. Germline V lookup: CDR1 LGHNA, CDR2 YNFKEQ. With 7 bases clipped from V and 3 bases from J, the junction kept 9 bases outside the gene matches. The CDR3 is 15 residues long. The CDR3 DNA follows: TGTGCCAGCAAGGTGGCTAGCGGGATAGAAGAGACCCAGTACTTC. This encodes CASKVASGIEETQYF.

Only a few counts were recorded for this clonotype. This chain uses TRBV6-1 with TRBJ1-2; 10 bases are shared with TRBD1. Trimming cost V 0 bases and J 6 bases; bases outside gene matches: 7. The CDR3 extends over 16 amino acids. CDR1 and CDR2 from the germline V gene are MNHNS and SASEGT. CDR3 nucleotides: TGTGCCAGCAGTGAAGCGCTTCGGGACAGGGGTAATGGCTACACCTTC. It codes for CASSEALRDRGNGYTF.

This clonotype was observed a handful of times. DNA for the CDR3: TGCGCCAGCAGCCGGGTTGACCAGGAGCAGTACTTC. Translation gives CASSRVDQEQYF. The chain is built from TRBV5-1 and TRBJ2-7; D unclear. The germline CDR1 and CDR2 sequences are SGHRS and YFSETQ. This CDR3 has 12 amino acids. V shed 4 bases and J shed 7 bases, with 12 bases lying between them.

As for this clonotype: A much bigger clone sits one base away, suggesting this may be a read error. The chain is built from TRBV6-1 and TRBJ2-1; D is perhaps TRBD2 (6 bases). CDR1 MNHNS and CDR2 SASEGT come from the germline V gene. The CDR3 has 13 residues. The germline V and J ends were trimmed by 2 bases and 14 bases, with 16 bases remaining between them. The CDR3 coding sequence is TGTGCCAGCAGTGAAAACGAGCGGGTGGTAAAGTTCTTC. As protein: CASSENERVVKFF.

This clonotype was detected only a few times. The rearrangement joins TRBV9 to TRBJ1-1, with 7 nucleotides matching TRBD1. The germline V gene encodes CDR1 SGDLS and CDR2 YYNGEE. CDR3 length: 14 residues. Trimming took 6 bases from V and 0 from J; bases not matched to a gene: 5. The CDR3 DNA follows: TGTGCCAGCAATTTACAGGGGTTGAACACTGAAGCTTTCTTT. This codes for CASNLQGLNTEAFF.

J is TRBJ1-1 and V is TRBV5-1, with D unclear. CDR3 size: 14 residues. V was pared by 0 bases and J by 0 bases, with 6 bases between. From germline, CDR1 is SGHRS and CDR2 YFSETQ. The chain's CDR3 is CASSLDQVNTEAFF. Here the CDR3 DNA reads TGCGCCAGCAGCTTGGACCAGGTGAACACTGAAGCTTTCTTT. Full variable domain (rest looked up from reference TRBV5-1 and TRBJ1-1): KAGVTQTPRYLIKTRGQQVTLSCSPISGHRSVSWYQQTPGQGLQFLFEYFSETQRNKGNFPGRFSGRQFSNSRSEMNVSTLELGDSALYLCASSLDQVNTEAFFGQGTRLTVV.

This clonotype occurred a few times. The gene calls are TRBV7-9 and TRBJ1-2; 7 positions agree with TRBD1. The length of the CDR3 is 15 residues. The V gene's germline CDR1 is SEHNR and CDR2 FQNEAQ (reference sequence). The V segment lost 3 bases and the J segment 4 bases; nucleotides outside the gene matches: 8. The CDR3 DNA is TGTGCCAGCAGCTTGTCGCCTTCAGGGGGCTATGGCTACACCTTC. Amino acid sequence: CASSLSPSGGYGYTF. Full variable domain (outside the CDR3, taken from reference TRBV7-9 and TRBJ1-2): DTGVSQNPRHKITKRGQNVTFRCDPISEHNRLYWYRQTLGQGPEFLTYFQNEAQLEKSRLLSDRFSAERPKGSFSTLEIQRTEQGDSAMYLCASSLSPSGGYGYTFGSGTRLTVV.

The chain combines TRBV7-3 with TRBJ2-1; tentative D call: TRBD2 (7 bases). This CDR3 has 15 residues. In germline, CDR1 is SGHTA, CDR2 FQGTGA. Trimming stripped 1 base from V and 9 bases from J, with 16 bases between. CDR3 amino acids: CASSLSTQGGGEQFF. CDR3 DNA sequence: TGTGCCAGCAGCTTAAGTACCCAGGGAGGGGGTGAGCAGTTCTTC.

The table lists this clonotype with a few counts. The chain joins TRBV6-2 or TRBV6-3 to TRBJ2-1, with TRBD2 matching 10 bases. Germline CDR1 is MNHEY and CDR2 is SVGEGT. Unmatched junction bases numbered 18, after V lost 6 bases and J lost 10 bases. The CDR3 loop spans 17 amino acids. The CDR3 loop is CASSPAHFGTSVREQFF. The DNA for the CDR3 is TGTGCCAGCAGCCCCGCTCATTTTGGGACTAGCGTCAGGGAGCAGTTCTTC.

V is TRBV29-1 and J is TRBJ2-1; no firm D call. Germline CDR1 reads SQVTM; CDR2 reads ANQGSEA. Trimming removed 6 bases from V and 7 bases from J, with 22 bases in between. The CDR3 has 15 amino acids. CDR3 DNA sequence: TGCAGCGTAGTACCGGACGCACGAGGATGGAATGAGCAGTTCTTC. Translating it yields CSVVPDARGWNEQFF.

This clonotype was detected only a few times. The chain carries TRBV29-1 and TRBJ2-5; D is unresolved. The CDR3 spans 12 residues. With 3 bases removed from V and 4 bases from J, the gap between germline ends came to 9 bases. In germline, CDR1 is SQVTM, CDR2 ANQGSEA. CDR3 protein: CSVESPGETQYF. In DNA form, the CDR3 reads TGCAGCGTTGAGTCTCCGGGAGAGACCCAGTACTTC.

The CDR3: CSASRPGDLENIQYF. CDR3 DNA sequence: TGCAGTGCTAGTAGGCCAGGGGACCTGGAAAACATTCAGTACTTC. The J gene is TRBJ2-4, the V gene TRBV20-1; possibly TRBD1 for D (6 bases). Deletions cut 3 bases from V and 5 bases from J, with 17 bases between. Germline V gene sequence: CDR1 DFQATT, CDR2 SNEGSKA (reference sequence). The CDR3 runs to 15 residues.

The V and J genes are TRBV11-1 and TRBJ1-1; TRBD1 is a possible D gene (6 bases). Germline CDR1 SGHAT, CDR2 FQDESV (reference sequence). Trimming took 3 bases from V and 4 from J, leaving 12 bases between them. CDR3 length equals 14 residues. The CDR3 sequence is CASSFPGTTTEAFF. CDR3 bases: TGTGCCAGCAGCTTCCCCGGGACAACCACTGAAGCTTTCTTT. Based on the CDR3 plus reference TRBV11-1 and TRBJ1-1, the full variable domain is EAEVAQSPRYKITEKSQAVAFWCDPISGHATLYWYRQILGQGPELLVQFQDESVVDDSQLPKDRFSAERLKGVDSTLKIQPAELGDSAMYLCASSFPGTTTEAFFGQGTRLTVV.

CDR3 protein: CSAKVPQTGDTQYF. In nucleotides, the CDR3 is TGCAGTGCTAAGGTCCCGCAAACAGGGGATACGCAGTATTTT. This chain uses TRBV20-1 with TRBJ2-3, with a possible D match to TRBD1 (6 bases). The V end lost 4 bases, the J end lost 6 bases, and 17 bases lay between the germline ends. The CDR3 loop spans 14 amino acids. In germline, CDR1 is DFQATT, CDR2 SNEGSKA (reference sequence).

This clonotype was detected a few times. This chain links TRBV19 with TRBJ2-1; 7 nucleotides align to TRBD2. Unmatched junction bases numbered 9, after V lost 6 bases and J lost 4 bases. The germline V gene has CDR1 LNHDA and CDR2 SQIVND (reference sequence). The CDR3 has 15 amino acids. The DNA of the CDR3 is TGTGCCAGTAGCTCCCAAGCTAGCGGATACAATGAGCAGTTCTTC. Its translation is CASSSQASGYNEQFF.

This clonotype has just a few counts. In nucleotides, the CDR3 is TGTGCCAGCAGTTATAGTACGGGGGGGGCCATCAATGAGCAGTTCTTC. It is translated as CASSYSTGGAINEQFF. The gene calls are TRBV6-2 or TRBV6-3 and TRBJ2-1; TRBD2 matches 8 bases. The CDR3 consists of 16 residues. Trimming took 3 bases from V and 6 from J; bases not matched to a gene: 10. Germline V gives CDR1 MNHEY, CDR2 SVGEGT.